Sequencing of this TCR beta chain was carried out in a study of identical twins. Notes on the study in general: There was an excess of low generation probability in the out-of-frame alpha sequences that twins shared.

TCRdb processed the 5' RACE reads anew with MiXCR; each CDR3 protein has one entry. The repertoire holds around 1.7 million distinct CDR3 sequences, with about 31% as singletons. Concerning this clonotype: Its antigen is currently unknown.

CDR1 is SGHVS and CDR2 is FNYEAQ in the germline V gene. This CDR3 spans 15 amino acids. Between the trimmed V and J ends, which lost 0 bases and 7 bases, there was a span of 15 bases. The sample was cord blood. V usage is TRBV7-6 and J usage is TRBJ1-2, with a weak D call TRBD1 (6 bases). This clonotype originated in a newborn girl in good health. CDR3 bases: TGTGCCAGCAGCTTAGCTCAGGGGTTGCCTGGTGGCTACACCTTC. This translates into CASSLAQGLPGGYTF.